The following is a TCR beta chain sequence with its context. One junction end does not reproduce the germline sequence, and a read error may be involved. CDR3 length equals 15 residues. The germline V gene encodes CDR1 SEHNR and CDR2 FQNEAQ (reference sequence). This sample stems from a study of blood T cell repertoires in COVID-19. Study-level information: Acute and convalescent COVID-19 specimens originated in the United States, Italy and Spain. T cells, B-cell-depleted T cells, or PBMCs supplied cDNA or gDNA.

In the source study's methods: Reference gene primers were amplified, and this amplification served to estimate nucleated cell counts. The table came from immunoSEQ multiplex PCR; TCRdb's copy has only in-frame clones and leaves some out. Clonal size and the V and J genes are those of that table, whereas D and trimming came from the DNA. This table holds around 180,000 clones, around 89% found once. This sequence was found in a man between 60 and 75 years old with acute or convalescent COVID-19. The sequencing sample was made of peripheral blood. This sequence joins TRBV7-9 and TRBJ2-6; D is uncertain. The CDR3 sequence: CASSLAVSGANVLTF. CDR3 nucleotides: TGTGCCAGCAGTTTAGCCGTCTCTGGGGCCAACGTCCTGACTTTC.